This TCR beta chain was found in a study of STAT5B mutations in CD4+ large granular lymphocyte leukemia. The assay was immunoSEQ multiplex PCR, and TCRdb's table has in-frame clones only and misses some. The repertoire holds around 23,000 clones, with about four fifths as singletons. J was trimmed by 10 bases and V by 5 bases; bases with no gene match: 11. Germline CDR1 is SGHTA and CDR2 is FQGNSA. The CDR3 is made up of 14 amino acids. The sample consisted of CD4+ T cells from blood buffy coats. The sequence came from a human donor in good health. This chain joins TRBV7-2 and TRBJ2-5; 9 positions match TRBD1. The CDR3 DNA follows: TGTGCCAGCAGCACATCGGGACAGGGATTGGACCAGTACTTC. It is translated as CASSTSGQGLDQYF.